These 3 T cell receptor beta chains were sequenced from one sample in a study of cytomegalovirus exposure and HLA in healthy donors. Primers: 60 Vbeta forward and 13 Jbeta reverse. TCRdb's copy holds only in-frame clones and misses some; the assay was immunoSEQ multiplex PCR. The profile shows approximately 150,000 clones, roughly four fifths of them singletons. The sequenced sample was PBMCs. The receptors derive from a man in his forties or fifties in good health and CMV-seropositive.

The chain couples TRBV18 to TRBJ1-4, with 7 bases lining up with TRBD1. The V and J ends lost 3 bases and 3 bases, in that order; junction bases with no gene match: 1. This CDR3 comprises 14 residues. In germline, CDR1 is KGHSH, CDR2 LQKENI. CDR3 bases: TGTGCCAGCTCACCGGGACAGCCTAATGAAAAACTGTTTTTT. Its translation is CASSPGQPNEKLFF.

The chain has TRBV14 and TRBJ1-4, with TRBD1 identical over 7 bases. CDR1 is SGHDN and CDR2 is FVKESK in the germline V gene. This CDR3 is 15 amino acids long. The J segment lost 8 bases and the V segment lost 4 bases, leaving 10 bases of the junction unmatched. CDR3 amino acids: CASSLNTGVGEKLFF. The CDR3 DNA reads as TGTGCCAGCAGCCTTAACACAGGGGTGGGAGAAAAACTGTTTTTT.

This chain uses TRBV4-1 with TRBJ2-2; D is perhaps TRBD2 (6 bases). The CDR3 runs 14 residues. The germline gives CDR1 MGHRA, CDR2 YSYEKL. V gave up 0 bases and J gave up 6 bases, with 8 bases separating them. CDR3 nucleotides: TGCGCCAGCAGCCAAGATTCGGGGGCCGGGGAGCTGTTTTTT. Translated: CASSQDSGAGELFF.